This TCR beta chain was captured by sequencing in a study of response to subunit inactivated influenza vaccine. TCRdb used MiXCR to reprocess the RT-PCR reads, holding one entry per CDR3 protein. The sample includes more than 200,000 distinct CDR3 sequences, more than 9% of them seen just once. CDR3 size: 16 residues. With V trimmed by 0 bases and J by 7 bases, 7 bases remained unmatched. The germline CDR1 and CDR2 sequences are SGHAT and FQNNGV. The sequence was collected from a man aged 50-60 years who received an inactivated influenza vaccine. This specimen was non-naive T cells sorted from PBMCs, taken 14 to 15 days before vaccination. The V call is TRBV11-2, the J call TRBJ2-1; TRBD2 matches 9 bases. The CDR3 region is CASSLESGTSRNEQFF. The CDR3 DNA follows: TGTGCCAGCAGCTTAGAGTCCGGGACTAGCCGGAATGAGCAGTTCTTC.